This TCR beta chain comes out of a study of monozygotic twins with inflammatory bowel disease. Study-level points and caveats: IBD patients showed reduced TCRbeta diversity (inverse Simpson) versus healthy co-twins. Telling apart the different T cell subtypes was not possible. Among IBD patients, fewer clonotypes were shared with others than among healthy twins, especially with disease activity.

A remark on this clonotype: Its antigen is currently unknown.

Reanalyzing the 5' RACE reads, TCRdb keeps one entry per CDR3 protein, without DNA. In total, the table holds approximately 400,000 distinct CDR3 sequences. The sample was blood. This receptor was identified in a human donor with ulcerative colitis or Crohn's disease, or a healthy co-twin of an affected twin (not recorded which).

This chain's CDR3 is CASSQAGAGIGANVLTF. The chain links TRBV4-3 to TRBJ2-6; TCRdb returns TRBD1, unconfirmable since there is no DNA. Germline V gene sequence: CDR1 LGHNA, CDR2 YSLEER. The CDR3 sequence is 17 residues long.